This TCR beta chain was sequenced during a study of blood T cell repertoires in COVID-19. One Seattle source followed patients from active infection through their disease course. Method: immunoSEQ multiplex PCR; TCRdb's copy keeps in-frame clones and lacks some. Here the sample spans 150,000 to 200,000 clones, around 81% being singletons. V dropped 0 bases and J dropped 4; count of bases not matched to a gene: 6. Germline V gene lookup returns CDR1 SGHRS and CDR2 YFSETQ. CDR3 length: 16 residues. Sequenced sample: peripheral blood. This sequence was found in an elderly woman with COVID-19, enrolled during active disease. The chain has TRBV5-1 and TRBJ2-1, with 8 positions matching TRBD2. In DNA, the CDR3 is TGCGCCAGCAGCTTGGCCGGGCCTAGCGGGTACAATGAGCAGTTCTTC. It encodes CASSLAGPSGYNEQFF.